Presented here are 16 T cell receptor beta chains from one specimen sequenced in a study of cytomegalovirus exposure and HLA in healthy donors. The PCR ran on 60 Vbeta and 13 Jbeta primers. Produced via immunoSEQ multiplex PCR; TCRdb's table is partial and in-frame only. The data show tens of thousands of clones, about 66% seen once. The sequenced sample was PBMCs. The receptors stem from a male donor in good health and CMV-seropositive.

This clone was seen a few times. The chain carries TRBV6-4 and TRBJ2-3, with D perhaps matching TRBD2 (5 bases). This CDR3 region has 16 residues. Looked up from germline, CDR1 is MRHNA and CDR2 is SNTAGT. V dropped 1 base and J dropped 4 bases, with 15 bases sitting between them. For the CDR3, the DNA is TGTGCCAGCAGTGACTTAGGTGGGAGTGGGCCAGATACGCAGTATTTT. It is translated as CASSDLGGSGPDTQYF.

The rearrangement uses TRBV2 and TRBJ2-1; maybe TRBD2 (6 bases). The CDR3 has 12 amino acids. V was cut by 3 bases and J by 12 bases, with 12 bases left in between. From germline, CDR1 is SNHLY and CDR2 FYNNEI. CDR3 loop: CASSDDIGGQFF. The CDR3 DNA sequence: TGTGCCAGCAGTGATGACATCGGGGGGCAGTTCTTC.

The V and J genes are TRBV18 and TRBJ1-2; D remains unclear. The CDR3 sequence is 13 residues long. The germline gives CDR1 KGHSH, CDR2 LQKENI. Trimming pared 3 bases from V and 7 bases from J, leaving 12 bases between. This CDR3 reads CASSPRSVGGYTF. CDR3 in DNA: TGTGCCAGCTCACCTCGATCCGTCGGTGGCTACACCTTC.

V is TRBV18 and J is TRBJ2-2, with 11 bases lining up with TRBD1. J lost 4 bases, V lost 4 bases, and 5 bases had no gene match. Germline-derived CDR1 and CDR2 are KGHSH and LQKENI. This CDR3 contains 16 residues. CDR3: CASSRSGQGATGELFF. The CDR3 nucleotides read TGTGCCAGCTCACGATCCGGACAGGGGGCCACCGGGGAGCTGTTTTTT. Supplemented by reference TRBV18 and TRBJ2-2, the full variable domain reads NAGVMQNPRHLVRRRGQEARLRCSPMKGHSHVYWYRQLPEEGLKFMVYLQKENIIDESGMPKERFSAEFPKEGPSILRIQQVVRGDSAAYFCASSRSGQGATGELFFGEGSRLTVL.

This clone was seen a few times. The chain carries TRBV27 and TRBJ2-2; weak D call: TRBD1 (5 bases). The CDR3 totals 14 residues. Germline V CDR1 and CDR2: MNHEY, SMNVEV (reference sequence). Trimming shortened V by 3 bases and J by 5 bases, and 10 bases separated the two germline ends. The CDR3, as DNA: TGTGCCAGCAGTTTTATAGGGGCAACCGGGGAGCTGTTTTTT. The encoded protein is CASSFIGATGELFF.

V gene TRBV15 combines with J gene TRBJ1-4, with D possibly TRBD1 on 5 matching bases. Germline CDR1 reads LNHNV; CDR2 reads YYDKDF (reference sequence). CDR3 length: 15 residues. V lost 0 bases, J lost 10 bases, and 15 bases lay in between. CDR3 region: CATSRDRGIRRKLFF. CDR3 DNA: TGTGCCACCAGCAGAGATCGGGGGATTAGAAGAAAACTGTTTTTT.

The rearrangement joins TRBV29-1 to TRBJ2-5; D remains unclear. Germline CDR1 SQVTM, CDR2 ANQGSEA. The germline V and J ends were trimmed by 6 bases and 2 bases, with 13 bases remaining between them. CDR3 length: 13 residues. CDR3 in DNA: TGCAGCGTCTCCGAGAGTCCACAAGAGACCCAGTACTTC. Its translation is CSVSESPQETQYF.

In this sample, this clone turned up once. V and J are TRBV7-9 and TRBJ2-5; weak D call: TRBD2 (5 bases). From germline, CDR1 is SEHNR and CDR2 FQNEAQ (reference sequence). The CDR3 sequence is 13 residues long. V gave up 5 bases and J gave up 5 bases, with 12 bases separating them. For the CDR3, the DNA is TGTGCCAGCAGCAGGACTCAGGCGGAGACCCAGTACTTC. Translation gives CASSRTQAETQYF.

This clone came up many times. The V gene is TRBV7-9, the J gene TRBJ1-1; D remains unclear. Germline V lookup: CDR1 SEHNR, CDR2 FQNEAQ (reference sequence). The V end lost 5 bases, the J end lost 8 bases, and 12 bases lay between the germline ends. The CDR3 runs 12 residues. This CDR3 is CASSPTGLEAFF. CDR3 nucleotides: TGTGCCAGCAGCCCCACCGGACTCGAAGCTTTCTTT.

CDR3 protein: CSARAGLEQYF. The CDR3 coding sequence is TGCAGTGCTAGAGCCGGTCTGGAGCAGTACTTC. The V call is TRBV20-1, the J call TRBJ2-7; D unclear. V shed 1 base and J shed 7 bases, with 8 bases lying between them. CDR1 is DFQATT, CDR2 SNEGSKA, per germline (reference sequence). The CDR3 extends over 11 amino acids.

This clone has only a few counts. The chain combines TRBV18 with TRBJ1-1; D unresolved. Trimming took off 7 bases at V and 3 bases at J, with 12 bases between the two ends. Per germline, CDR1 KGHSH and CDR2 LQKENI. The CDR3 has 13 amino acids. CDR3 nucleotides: TGTGCCAGCTTCGAAGCGAGGGACACTGAAGCTTTCTTT. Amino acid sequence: CASFEARDTEAFF.

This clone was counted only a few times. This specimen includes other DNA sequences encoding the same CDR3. The CDR3 DNA sequence: TGTGCCAGCTCACCACACGCGAACGAGCAGTACTTC. This gives the protein CASSPHANEQYF. The chain employs TRBV18 and TRBJ2-7; D is ambiguous. Germline loops: CDR1 KGHSH, CDR2 LQKENI. There are 12 residues in the CDR3. V was clipped by 1 base and J by 5 bases, with 6 bases between them.

CDR3 residues: CASSERRDRAEQYF. CDR3 DNA: TGTGCCAGCAGTGAAAGGCGGGACAGGGCCGAGCAGTACTTC. The gene calls are TRBV6-1 and TRBJ2-7; 9 bases match TRBD1. J was trimmed by 6 bases and V by 2 bases; bases with no gene match: 5. The CDR3 runs 14 residues. The germline CDR1 and CDR2 sequences are MNHNS and SASEGT.

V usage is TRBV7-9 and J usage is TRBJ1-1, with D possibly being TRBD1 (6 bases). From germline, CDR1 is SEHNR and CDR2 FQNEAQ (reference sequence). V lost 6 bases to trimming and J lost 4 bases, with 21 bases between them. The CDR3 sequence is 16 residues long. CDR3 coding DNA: TGTGCCAGCAGTCTTGGGGGGGGGCGCCTAGGCACTGAAGCTTTCTTT. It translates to CASSLGGGRLGTEAFF.

The CDR3 nucleotides are TGTGCCTGGAGTGTACTCGGGGAAGGGTATCAGCCCCAGCATTTT. Its translation: CAWSVLGEGYQPQHF. The V gene is TRBV30, the J gene TRBJ1-5; D gene ambiguous. Trimming stripped 0 bases from V and 5 bases from J, with 14 bases between. This CDR3 comprises 15 residues. Per germline, CDR1 GTSNPN and CDR2 SVGIG (reference sequence).

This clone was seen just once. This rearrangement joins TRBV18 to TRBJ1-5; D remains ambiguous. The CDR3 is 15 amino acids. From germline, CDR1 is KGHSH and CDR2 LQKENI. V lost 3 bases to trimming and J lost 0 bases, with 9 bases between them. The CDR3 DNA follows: TGTGCCAGCTCACCCCGGGCGGGTAGCAATCAGCCCCAGCATTTT. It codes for CASSPRAGSNQPQHF.